What follows are 30 T cell receptor beta chains derived from one specimen sequenced in a study of blood T cells in healthy people across ages. Then a second PCR, running about 7 to 11 cycles, was carried out with a sample-barcoded 5' primer and a J-beta primer mix. TCRdb itself ran the 5' RACE reads through MiXCR, one entry per CDR3 protein. The sample has fewer than 2,000,000 distinct CDR3 sequences, more than 35% seen once. Source material: blood. These receptors originate from a human donor in good health.

The chain employs TRBV29-1 and TRBJ1-2; D not resolved. Trimming took off 4 bases at V and 6 bases at J, with 15 bases between the two ends. The CDR3 sequence is 13 residues long. Per germline, CDR1 SQVTM and CDR2 ANQGSEA. CDR3 sequence (DNA): TGCAGCGTTGCGGGTCAGCTAATAAATGGCTACACCTTC. Translated: CSVAGQLINGYTF.

The genes are TRBV7-2 and TRBJ1-1; no clear D. Trimming pared 2 bases from V and 4 bases from J, leaving 14 bases between. The CDR3 consists of 15 residues. The germline V gene has CDR1 SGHTA and CDR2 FQGNSA. The chain's CDR3 is CASSLFVGRSTEAFF. The CDR3, as DNA: TGTGCCAGCAGCTTATTTGTGGGGAGGAGCACTGAAGCTTTCTTT.

The rearrangement links TRBV20-1 to TRBJ2-1; TRBD2 is a possible D gene (6 bases). The germline V gene encodes CDR1 DFQATT and CDR2 SNEGSKA (reference sequence). This CDR3 spans 14 amino acids. V was trimmed by 4 bases and J by 4 bases, leaving 14 bases between them. The CDR3 protein is CSATGGRLYNEQFF. Written as DNA, the CDR3 is TGCAGTGCTACCGGGGGTCGTCTATACAATGAGCAGTTCTTC.

This clonotype was recorded a few times. The V gene is TRBV7-8, the J gene TRBJ2-7; D ambiguous. Germline CDR1 reads SGHVS; CDR2 reads FQNEAQ. Trimming left V 8 bases short and J 2 bases short, with 10 bases between. The CDR3 extends over 12 amino acids. The DNA for the CDR3 is TGTGCCAGCGGGTCTCACCCCTACGAGCAGTACTTC. Its protein product is CASGSHPYEQYF.

The chain combines TRBV12-3 or TRBV12-4 with TRBJ2-2, with 7 bases identical to TRBD2. The CDR3 is 15 amino acids. V trimming: 1 base; J trimming: 5 bases; junction bases outside the gene matches: 4. This CDR3 reads CASSLGGGLTGELFF. The DNA for the CDR3 is TGTGCCAGCAGTTTAGGCGGGGGTCTAACCGGGGAGCTGTTTTTT.

A single count supports this clonotype. The J gene is TRBJ2-1, the V gene TRBV6-6; tentatively, D is TRBD1 (6 bases). Germline lookup yields CDR1 MNHNY and CDR2 SVGAGI (reference sequence). The CDR3 runs 14 residues. Trimming shortened V by 1 base and J by 8 bases, and 12 bases separated the two germline ends. CDR3 sequence: CASSYLNRDDEQFF. The CDR3 region has the DNA TGTGCCAGCAGTTACTTAAACAGGGATGATGAGCAGTTCTTC.

This clonotype appeared a few times. V usage is TRBV30 and J usage is TRBJ2-2, with 8 bases identical to TRBD1. Per germline, CDR1 GTSNPN and CDR2 SVGIG (reference sequence). The V gene end was trimmed by 3 bases and the J gene end by 5 bases; junction bases not matched to a gene: 8. The CDR3 runs to 15 residues. The CDR3 DNA is TGTGCCTGGAGGAGACAGGGGAGTTGGACCGGGGAGCTGTTTTTT. It is translated as CAWRRQGSWTGELFF.

The J gene is TRBJ2-5, the V gene TRBV7-8; a possible D gene is TRBD2 (5 bases). The V and J ends lost 2 bases and 4 bases respectively, with 23 bases between them. Germline loops: CDR1 SGHVS, CDR2 FQNEAQ. The CDR3 has 18 amino acids. The chain's CDR3 is CASSLFVRPTLAGETQYF. CDR3 nucleotide sequence: TGTGCCAGCAGCTTATTTGTTAGGCCTACACTTGCGGGAGAGACCCAGTACTTC.

This clonotype was counted between two and nine times. This chain connects TRBV21-1 to TRBJ1-2; whether TRBD1, the table's D call, matches the DNA was not checked. TRBV21-1 is classified as a pseudogene. The CDR3 totals 16 residues. CDR3 sequence (DNA): TGTGCCAGCAGCAAAGCTTTGACAGGCCTTTGCTATGGCTACACCTTC. It encodes CASSKALTGLCYGYTF.

The chain uses TRBV10-3 and TRBJ1-1; tentatively, D is TRBD1 (5 bases). Germline values: CDR1 ENHRY, CDR2 SYGVKD. V lost 3 bases and J 8 bases, leaving 19 bases between the germline ends. The CDR3 has 15 residues. The CDR3 coding sequence is TGTGCCATCAGTGAACCATGGAAGGGGCAAATGGAAGCTTTCTTT. Its translation is CAISEPWKGQMEAFF.

There are a few counts of this clonotype. The genes are TRBV29-1 and TRBJ2-3; a weak D match, TRBD1 (7 bases). This CDR3 is built from 15 residues. CDR1 SQVTM and CDR2 ANQGSEA come from the germline V gene. V shed 0 bases and J shed 5 bases, with 15 bases lying between them. The CDR3 is CSVEDGQGGKDTQYF. As DNA, the CDR3 is TGCAGCGTTGAAGATGGGCAGGGGGGCAAAGATACGCAGTATTTT.

The chain couples TRBV6-2 or TRBV6-3 to TRBJ1-2; unclear D gene. The V gene lost 6 bases and the J gene lost 8 bases, with 19 bases spanning the gap. Germline values: CDR1 MNHEY, CDR2 SVGEGT. The CDR3 is made up of 14 amino acids. CDR3 sequence reads: CASSSEGLTGGYTF. Here the CDR3 DNA reads TGTGCCAGCAGCAGCGAGGGCCTTACGGGAGGCTACACCTTC.

This chain links TRBV3-1 with TRBJ2-3; D is unclear. CDR1 is LGHDT and CDR2 is YNNKEL in the germline V gene (reference sequence). The V end was cut by 1 base, the J end by 3 bases, with 8 bases between. This CDR3 contains 14 residues. CDR3 DNA sequence: TGTGCCAGCAGCCAAGGGCTCGAAACAGATACGCAGTATTTT. This gives the protein CASSQGLETDTQYF.

This clonotype turned up a few times. J is TRBJ1-4 and V is TRBV4-3, with 8 bases aligning to TRBD1. CDR3 length: 14 amino acids. Germline CDR1 is LGHNA and CDR2 is YSLEER. The trim removed 2 bases at V and 10 bases at J, leaving 6 bases unmatched. In nucleotides, the CDR3 is TGCGCCAGCAGCCAAAGCAGGGGGCGCGGAAAACTGTTTTTT. Its translation is CASSQSRGRGKLFF.

The chain uses TRBV9 and TRBJ2-1; TRBD2 is a possible D gene (5 bases). Trimming took 0 bases from V and 8 from J, leaving 12 bases between them. Per germline, CDR1 SGDLS and CDR2 YYNGEE. The CDR3 loop spans 14 amino acids. CDR3 amino acids: CASSVGVGSDEQFF. DNA of the CDR3: TGTGCCAGCAGCGTAGGAGTGGGGAGCGATGAGCAGTTCTTC.

The rearrangement uses TRBV20-1 and TRBJ1-1; TRBD1 is a possible D gene (5 bases). Trimming removed 3 bases from V and 7 bases from J, with 15 bases in between. CDR3 length: 13 amino acids. Germline values: CDR1 DFQATT, CDR2 SNEGSKA (reference sequence). As DNA, the CDR3 is TGCAGTGCTAGCGGGGACTTATATAATGAAGCTTTCTTT. Translation gives CSASGDLYNEAFF.

The J gene is TRBJ1-2, the V gene TRBV20-1, with TRBD1 matching 7 bases. V was clipped by 4 bases and J by 7 bases; unmatched bases: 15. The CDR3 has 15 residues. Germline CDR1 and CDR2: DFQATT and SNEGSKA (reference sequence). CDR3 sequence (DNA): TGCAGTGCTAACACAGGGGCAGGGTCTTTGTTTGGCTACACCTTC. This sequence encodes CSANTGAGSLFGYTF.

This chain connects TRBV11-3 to TRBJ1-1; the match to TRBD1 covers 9 bases. The CDR3 runs 12 residues. Trimming at V came to 11 bases and at J to 1 base, leaving 2 bases not matched to a gene. Per the germline V gene, CDR1 is SGHNT and CDR2 is YENEEA. The CDR3 bases are TGTGCCGGACAGGGGAGGAACACTGAAGCTTTCTTT. This translates into CAGQGRNTEAFF.

As to this clonotype: The junction and the germline gene differ at one end; a read error may be behind it. J is TRBJ1-5 and V is TRBV6-2 or TRBV6-3, with no clear D. The CDR3 loop spans 14 amino acids. Germline V gives CDR1 MNHEY, CDR2 SVGEGT. CDR3 nucleotide sequence: TGTGCCACCGGCCCGGACGGCCTCAATCGGCCCCAGCATTTT. Protein sequence: CATGPDGLNRPQHF.

The chain combines TRBV7-2 with TRBJ2-5, with 8 bases matching TRBD2. This CDR3 is 16 amino acids long. J gave up 4 bases and V 5 bases, and 12 bases lay outside the gene matches. CDR1 and CDR2 from the germline V gene are SGHTA and FQGNSA. CDR3 in amino acids: CASSTQFSGVRETQYF. The DNA of the CDR3 is TGTGCCAGCAGCACCCAGTTTAGCGGGGTTAGAGAGACCCAGTACTTC. The variable domain in full, with the rest retrieved from reference TRBV7-2 and TRBJ2-5, is GAGVSQSPSNKVTEKGKDVELRCDPISGHTALYWYRQSLGQGLEFLIYFQGNSAPDKSGLPSDRFSAERTGGSVSTLTIQRTQQEDSAVYLCASSTQFSGVRETQYFGPGTRLLVL.

This clonotype was observed a handful of times. V is TRBV11-2 and J is TRBJ2-4; D is undetermined. The end of the DNA aligns better with TRBJ2-7, so the J call may be wrong. CDR1 and CDR2 from the germline V gene are SGHAT and FQNNGV. The CDR3 is 13 amino acids. This chain's CDR3 is CASSLGVTNEQYF. The CDR3 DNA reads as TGTGCCAGCAGCTTAGGGGTGACAAACGAGCAGTACTTC.

As to this clonotype: A clone one base away is much larger, so this may be a read error. The genes are TRBV12-3 or TRBV12-4 and TRBJ2-4; 9 bases are shared with TRBD2. The CDR3 has 17 amino acids. V lost 4 bases to trimming and J lost 13 bases; unmatched junction nucleotides: 20. The CDR3 sequence is CASSSLAGASSYNEQYF. The CDR3 nucleotides are TGTGCCAGCAGTTCTTTAGCGGGGGCTAGCTCCTACAATGAGCAGTACTTC.

The chain is built from TRBV27 and TRBJ2-1, with TRBD1 matching over 7 bases. The CDR3 totals 13 residues. In germline, CDR1 is MNHEY, CDR2 SMNVEV (reference sequence). After removal of 7 bases from V and 7 bases from J, the junction contained 7 bases not matched to a gene. The CDR3 DNA sequence: TGTGCCAGCACCCTGACAGGGTGGAATGAGCAGTTCTTC. Translating gives CASTLTGWNEQFF.

This clonotype was seen a few times. V usage is TRBV28 and J usage is TRBJ2-7, with 12 positions matching TRBD2. This CDR3 has 15 amino acids. Germline V gene sequence: CDR1 MDHEN, CDR2 SYDVKM. V trimming: 8 bases; J trimming: 7 bases; junction bases outside the gene matches: 12. DNA for the CDR3: TGTGCCAGCCTAGCCCCTAGCGGGGGGGCTCGGGAGCAGTACTTC. This codes for CASLAPSGGAREQYF.

The chain employs TRBV7-2 and TRBJ2-1, with unresolved D. Trimming removed 3 bases from V and 6 bases from J, with 9 bases in between. This CDR3 spans 13 amino acids. Germline-derived CDR1 and CDR2 are SGHTA and FQGNSA. The CDR3 sequence is CASSFLSTNEQFF. In DNA, the CDR3 is TGTGCCAGCAGCTTTCTATCAACCAATGAGCAGTTCTTC.

The chain combines TRBV28 with TRBJ2-1; D possibly corresponds to TRBD2 (6 bases). With 8 bases removed from V and 9 bases from J, the gap between germline ends came to 20 bases. Germline V gene sequence: CDR1 MDHEN, CDR2 SYDVKM. The CDR3 is 14 residues long. Here the CDR3 DNA reads TGTGCCAGCGGCCAAGGAGGGGATACAACTGAGCAGTTCTTC. Translation gives CASGQGGDTTEQFF.

Comments on this clonotype: An end of the junction does not agree with germline; a read error may underlie this. V is TRBV11-2 and J is TRBJ2-3; tentatively, D is TRBD1 (6 bases). This CDR3 has 17 amino acids. Per the germline V gene, CDR1 is SGHAT and CDR2 is FQNNGV. The CDR3 loop is CASSFASTGPSTDAQYF. The CDR3 DNA follows: TGTGCCAGCAGCTTTGCCTCGACAGGACCTAGCACAGATGCGCAGTATTTT.

This rearrangement joins TRBV24-1 to TRBJ2-3; D unresolved. Looked up from germline, CDR1 is KGHDR and CDR2 is SFDVKD. The CDR3 has 15 amino acids. The V and J ends lost 3 bases and 1 base respectively, with 10 bases between them. CDR3 nucleotides: TGTGCCACCAGTGATCCCCGGAGTGGCACAGATACGCAGTATTTT. It is translated as CATSDPRSGTDTQYF.

The chain carries TRBV29-1 and TRBJ2-5; 9 positions agree with TRBD2. Germline V gene sequence: CDR1 SQVTM, CDR2 ANQGSEA. With V trimmed by 5 bases and J by 1 base, 5 bases remained unmatched. This CDR3 spans 14 amino acids. CDR3 coding DNA: TGCAGCGTTTTTGGTAGCGGGGGCCAAGAGACCCAGTACTTC. This translates into CSVFGSGGQETQYF.

CDR3 loop: CASSVEGSRPQHF. CDR3 nucleotides: TGTGCCAGCAGCGTAGAGGGCTCACGGCCCCAGCATTTT. The J gene is TRBJ1-5, the V gene TRBV9; D is undetermined. CDR3 length equals 13 residues. CDR1 and CDR2 from the germline V gene are SGDLS and YYNGEE. Trimming took 0 bases from V and 9 from J, leaving 10 bases between them.